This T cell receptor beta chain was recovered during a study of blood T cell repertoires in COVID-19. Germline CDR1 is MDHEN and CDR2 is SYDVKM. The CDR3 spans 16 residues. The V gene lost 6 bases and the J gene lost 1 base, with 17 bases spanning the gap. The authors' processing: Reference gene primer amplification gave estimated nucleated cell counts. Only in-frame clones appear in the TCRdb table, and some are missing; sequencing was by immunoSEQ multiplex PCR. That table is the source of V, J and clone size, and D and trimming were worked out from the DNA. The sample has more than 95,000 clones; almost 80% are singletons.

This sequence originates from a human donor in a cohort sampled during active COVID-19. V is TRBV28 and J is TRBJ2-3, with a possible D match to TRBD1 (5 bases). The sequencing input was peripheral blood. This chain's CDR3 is CASSLSSGAGTDTQYF. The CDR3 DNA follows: TGTGCCAGCAGCCTGAGTTCTGGGGCCGGCACAGATACGCAGTATTTT.